Following are 31 T cell receptor beta chains from one sample sequenced in a study of T cells in Graves' hyperthyroidism and ophthalmopathy. Researchers amplified the TCR beta CDR3 regions from RNA transcripts. The primer set for the first-round RT-PCR of the TCR CDR3 was HTBI. TCRdb processed the multiplex PCR reads anew with MiXCR; each CDR3 protein has one entry. The table has about 500,000 distinct CDR3 sequences, under 15% seen once; the top ten hold 15% to 20%. The sample comprised blood. The receptors derive from a woman between 18 and 30 years old with Graves' hyperthyroidism.

The V gene is TRBV5-1, the J gene TRBJ2-1; D gene ambiguous. Trimming removed 3 bases at V and 4 bases at J, with 14 bases between. The CDR3 covers 15 residues. Germline-derived CDR1 and CDR2 are SGHRS and YFSETQ. The CDR3 here is CASSYNPDNYNEQFF. CDR3 coding DNA: TGCGCCAGCAGCTACAATCCCGATAATTACAATGAGCAGTTCTTC.

This clonotype was counted ten times or more. This chain connects TRBV28 to TRBJ1-2; a weak D match, TRBD1 (6 bases). Germline values: CDR1 MDHEN, CDR2 SYDVKM. Between the trimmed V and J ends, which lost 1 base and 7 bases, there was a span of 10 bases. There are 13 residues in the CDR3. CDR3: CASSLSGARGYTF. The CDR3 DNA reads as TGTGCCAGCAGTTTATCGGGGGCGCGTGGCTACACCTTC.

This clonotype showed up just a few times. The J gene is TRBJ1-3, the V gene TRBV20-1; no reliable D call. The V end lost 6 bases, the J end lost 0 bases, and 15 bases lay between the germline ends. The CDR3 covers 15 residues. CDR1 is DFQATT and CDR2 is SNEGSKA in the germline V gene (reference sequence). CDR3 amino acids: CSAGAGSFSGNTIYF. CDR3 nucleotides: TGCAGTGCCGGAGCTGGATCCTTCTCTGGAAACACCATATATTTT.

A note on this clonotype: A read error may produce the germline difference seen at one junction end. The CDR3 DNA is TGTGCCAGCAGCTCGACAGGTTCGAATCAGCCCCAGCGTTTT. It encodes CASSSTGSNQPQRF. This chain uses TRBV6-2 or TRBV6-3 with TRBJ1-5; the D gene is possibly TRBD1 (6 bases). This CDR3 is built from 14 residues. CDR1 MNHEY and CDR2 SVGEGT come from the germline V gene.

The chain has TRBV29-1 and TRBJ2-1; 9 positions match TRBD2. Trimming removed 4 bases from V and 3 bases from J; junction bases left unmatched: 10. The CDR3 is 16 amino acids. The germline CDR1 and CDR2 sequences are SQVTM and ANQGSEA. The CDR3 reads CSVVDSGSIFYNEQFF. The CDR3 DNA reads as TGCAGCGTTGTTGATAGCGGGAGTATCTTCTACAATGAGCAGTTCTTC.

This sequence joins TRBV12-3 or TRBV12-4 and TRBJ1-2; possibly TRBD1 for D (6 bases). Trimming left V 7 bases short and J 4 bases short, with 10 bases between. CDR3 size: 12 residues. In nucleotides, the CDR3 is TGTGCCAGCATTAGGGGGGGCTATGGCTACACCTTC. It yields the protein CASIRGGYGYTF.

This clonotype was seen more than once but under ten times. The chain is built from TRBV6-5 and TRBJ2-1, with 7 bases identical to TRBD2. J was trimmed by 7 bases and V by 0 bases; bases with no gene match: 3. The CDR3 totals 14 residues. Germline assignment: CDR1 MNHEY and CDR2 SVGAGI. Here the CDR3 DNA reads TGTGCCAGCAGTTACTCCCCTAGCGGTAATGAGCAGTTCTTC. As protein: CASSYSPSGNEQFF.

This clonotype showed up many times. The chain employs TRBV14 and TRBJ2-6; D ambiguous. The CDR3 consists of 17 residues. CDR1 SGHDN and CDR2 FVKESK come from the germline V gene. V gave up 0 bases and J gave up 1 base, with 10 bases separating them. CDR3 residues: CASSQDLRVSGANVLTF. Written as DNA, the CDR3 is TGTGCCAGCAGCCAAGATCTTAGGGTGTCTGGGGCCAACGTCCTGACTTTC. The entire variable domain, with the rest obtained from reference TRBV14 and TRBJ2-6, is as follows: EAGVTQFPSHSVIEKGQTVTLRCDPISGHDNLYWYRRVMGKEIKFLLHFVKESKQDESGMPNNRFLAERTGGTYSTLKVQPAELEDSGVYFCASSQDLRVSGANVLTFGAGSRLTVL.

This clonotype was picked up many times. V is TRBV3-1 and J is TRBJ1-1, with D perhaps matching TRBD1 (5 bases). The V end lost 5 bases, the J end lost 4 bases, and 8 bases lay between the germline ends. This CDR3 region has 12 residues. The germline CDR1 and CDR2 sequences are LGHDT and YNNKEL (reference sequence). In DNA form, the CDR3 reads TGTGCCAGCAGCGTGGGGCCCACTGAAGCTTTCTTT. Residues: CASSVGPTEAFF.

This chain links TRBV5-6 with TRBJ2-7; D ambiguous. The CDR3 runs 15 residues. Germline V lookup: CDR1 SGHDT, CDR2 YYEEEE. Trimming shortened V by 2 bases and J by 0 bases, and 12 bases separated the two germline ends. The CDR3 DNA reads TGTGCCAGCAGCTTTCTAACAAGGCGCTCCTACGAGCAGTACGTC. Protein product: CASSFLTRRSYEQYV.

This clonotype has just a few counts. The chain has TRBV5-1 and TRBJ2-5; 8 positions agree with TRBD2. CDR1 and CDR2 (germline): SGHRS, YFSETQ. The CDR3 runs to 13 residues. Losses at the gene ends were 4 bases for V and 5 bases for J; bases not matched to a gene: 4. CDR3: CASSTRLAETQYF. The DNA for the CDR3 is TGCGCCAGCAGCACCCGACTAGCGGAGACCCAGTACTTC.

This clonotype was seen a handful of times. The chain carries TRBV11-2 and TRBJ1-4; D perhaps matches TRBD1 (5 bases). This CDR3 spans 16 amino acids. Per the germline V gene, CDR1 is SGHAT and CDR2 is FQNNGV. Deletions cut 5 bases from V and 11 bases from J, with 24 bases between. CDR3 DNA: TGTGCCAGCAGCGTCTCCGGGACGGTTAACACCCCTAAACTGTTTTTT. Its protein product is CASSVSGTVNTPKLFF.

This clonotype has at least ten counts. The chain couples TRBV3-1 to TRBJ1-1, with D unresolved. This CDR3 region has 11 residues. Per germline, CDR1 LGHDT and CDR2 YNNKEL (reference sequence). Trimming shortened V by 0 bases and J by 4 bases, and 0 bases separated the two germline ends. CDR3 in amino acids: CASSQDTEAFF. The CDR3 nucleotides are TGTGCCAGCAGCCAAGACACTGAAGCTTTCTTT.

This clonotype was recorded many times. A read error may produce the germline difference seen at one junction end. This chain links TRBV18 with TRBJ1-1; 9 nucleotides align to TRBD1. The CDR3 spans 14 residues. Looked up from germline, CDR1 is KGHSH and CDR2 is LQKENI. The CDR3 DNA sequence: TGTGCCAGCTCACCACCGGGACAGGGAGCTGAAGCTTCCTTT. Protein sequence: CASSPPGQGAEASF.

There are many counts of this clonotype. The rearrangement uses TRBV24-1 and TRBJ2-1; TRBD2 matches 8 bases. The CDR3 sequence is 16 residues long. V lost 6 bases, J lost 7 bases, and 13 bases stayed unmatched. The germline CDR1 and CDR2 sequences are KGHDR and SFDVKD. The CDR3 bases are TGTGCCACCAGTCCGGCCGGGACTAGAATGGGGAATGAGCAGTTCTTC. Amino acid sequence: CATSPAGTRMGNEQFF.

At least ten counts were recorded for this clonotype. Sequence at one end of the junction differs from germline and may be a read error. V and J are TRBV5-1 and TRBJ1-2, with a tentative D call TRBD1 (6 bases). CDR1 and CDR2 (germline): SGHRS, YFSETQ. The CDR3 contains 14 residues. CDR3 amino acids: CASSFIQGNDGYTF. CDR3 in DNA: TGCGCCAGCAGCTTTATACAGGGTAACGATGGCTACACCTTC.

The V gene is TRBV19, the J gene TRBJ2-3, with 13 bases fitting TRBD2. This CDR3 is 16 amino acids long. Germline values: CDR1 LNHDA, CDR2 SQIVND (reference sequence). V trimming: 9 bases; J trimming: 3 bases; junction bases outside the gene matches: 9. CDR3 sequence: CASTGTSGIRTDTQYF. The CDR3 bases are TGTGCCAGCACAGGGACTAGCGGGATAAGAACAGATACGCAGTATTTT. The full variable domain, rest sourced from reference TRBV19 and TRBJ2-3, is DGGITQSPKYLFRKEGQNVTLSCEQNLNHDAMYWYRQDPGQGLRLIYYSQIVNDFQKGDIAEGYSVSREKKESFPLTVTSAQKNPTAFYLCASTGTSGIRTDTQYFGPGTRLTVL.

The chain joins TRBV6-1 to TRBJ2-7, with TRBD1 matching over 7 bases. Germline trimming cut 1 base from V and 0 bases from J; bases unmatched to any gene: 3. CDR1 is MNHNS and CDR2 is SASEGT in the germline V gene. The CDR3 totals 15 residues. As DNA, the CDR3 is TGTGCCAGCAGTGAAGGGACAGGCTACTCCTACGAGCAGTACTTC. It codes for CASSEGTGYSYEQYF.

The genes are TRBV10-3 and TRBJ1-6; weak D call: TRBD1 (6 bases). Trimming removed 6 bases at V and 7 bases at J, with 10 bases between. Germline CDR1 reads ENHRY; CDR2 reads SYGVKD. The CDR3 has 13 residues. The CDR3 here is CAIRWDNNSPLHF. CDR3 nucleotides: TGTGCCATCAGATGGGACAACAATTCACCCCTCCACTTT.

The chain joins TRBV9 to TRBJ1-1; D not resolved. V lost 0 bases to trimming and J lost 4 bases, with 10 bases between them. The germline V gene has CDR1 SGDLS and CDR2 YYNGEE. The CDR3 length is 14 residues. CDR3 sequence: CASSVVPGGTEAFF. The DNA for the CDR3 is TGTGCCAGCAGCGTAGTCCCAGGTGGCACTGAAGCTTTCTTT.

This clonotype has ten or more counts. V and J are TRBV7-9 and TRBJ2-1; the D gene is possibly TRBD1 (5 bases). Germline CDR1 is SEHNR and CDR2 is FQNEAQ (reference sequence). The CDR3 sequence is 16 residues long. V was shortened by 3 bases and J by 3 bases, with 15 bases between the two germline ends. For the CDR3, the DNA is TGTGCCAGCAGCTTTCGACAGCTTCAGCTCTACAATGAGCAGTTCTTC. It encodes CASSFRQLQLYNEQFF.

The CDR3 DNA reads as TGCGCCAGCAGCAGCGCCCGGAACACTGAAGCTTTCTTT. This translates into CASSSARNTEAFF. The gene calls are TRBV5-1 and TRBJ1-1, with unresolved D. Looked up from germline, CDR1 is SGHRS and CDR2 is YFSETQ. This CDR3 has 13 residues. V lost 4 bases and J lost 1, with 8 bases in between. Using reference TRBV5-1 and TRBJ1-1 for the parts outside the CDR3, the full variable domain is KAGVTQTPRYLIKTRGQQVTLSCSPISGHRSVSWYQQTPGQGLQFLFEYFSETQRNKGNFPGRFSGRQFSNSRSEMNVSTLELGDSALYLCASSSARNTEAFFGQGTRLTVV.

This chain joins TRBV19 and TRBJ1-5; D not certain. With 3 bases removed from V and 4 bases from J, the gap between germline ends came to 13 bases. Germline CDR1 is LNHDA and CDR2 is SQIVND (reference sequence). The CDR3 extends over 15 amino acids. The CDR3 sequence: CASSMSGYRNQPQHF. In DNA form, the CDR3 reads TGTGCCAGTAGTATGTCGGGGTACCGGAATCAGCCCCAGCATTTT.

This clonotype appeared many times. The chain joins TRBV12-3 or TRBV12-4 to TRBJ1-1; TRBD1 might be the D (6 bases). Trimming pared 7 bases from V and 0 bases from J, leaving 12 bases between. The CDR3 is made up of 14 amino acids. The CDR3 reads CASNPGTMNTEAFF. CDR3 nucleotides: TGTGCCAGCAACCCGGGGACAATGAACACTGAAGCTTTCTTT.

This sequence joins TRBV27 and TRBJ1-6; TRBD1 agrees at 9 bases. Germline V gives CDR1 MNHEY, CDR2 SMNVEV (reference sequence). Losses at the gene ends were 7 bases for V and 8 bases for J; bases not matched to a gene: 6. The CDR3 runs to 14 residues. CDR3 nucleotide sequence: TGTGCCAGCACCCTCCGGGACAGGGATTCACCCCTCCACTTT. This encodes CASTLRDRDSPLHF.

This clonotype was seen ten or more times. V and J are TRBV12-3 or TRBV12-4 and TRBJ2-7; 12 bases align to TRBD2. V lost 5 bases to trimming and J lost 4 bases; unmatched junction nucleotides: 9. The CDR3 totals 16 residues. The CDR3 DNA is TGTGCCAGCAGTCCCCCCGGACTAGCGGGATTGTACGAGCAGTACTTC. This gives the protein CASSPPGLAGLYEQYF.

The chain carries TRBV3-1 and TRBJ2-3; tentatively, D is TRBD2 (6 bases). V was cut by 0 bases and J by 2 bases, with 12 bases left in between. The germline V gene has CDR1 LGHDT and CDR2 YNNKEL (reference sequence). This CDR3 has 16 residues. The CDR3: CASSQEGGLNTDTQYF. CDR3 DNA sequence: TGTGCCAGCAGCCAAGAGGGGGGACTTAACACAGATACGCAGTATTTT.

This clonotype was seen a few times. This rearrangement joins TRBV11-2 to TRBJ1-2; the D gene is possibly TRBD1 (6 bases). Germline V CDR1 and CDR2: SGHAT, FQNNGV. CDR3 length: 14 amino acids. Trimming removed 1 base from V and 8 bases from J, with 14 bases in between. In DNA form, the CDR3 reads TGTGCCAGCAGCTTAGCAGAACAGGGATGGGGCTACACCTTC. This translates into CASSLAEQGWGYTF.

Concerning this clonotype itself: A much more abundant neighbour one base away suggests this may be a read error. The chain uses TRBV6-2 or TRBV6-3 and TRBJ2-3; TRBD2 might be the D (5 bases). Germline loops: CDR1 MNHEY, CDR2 SVGEGT. This CDR3 region has 14 residues. Trimming took off 4 bases at V and 3 bases at J, with 11 bases between the two ends. In DNA, the CDR3 is TGTGCCAGCAGTTCTGGGTTAGCGACAGATACGCAGTATTTT. Translation: CASSSGLATDTQYF.

This clonotype was found once. This chain uses TRBV12-3 or TRBV12-4 with TRBJ2-7; 7 bases line up with TRBD2. The CDR3 sequence is 15 residues long. V shed 5 bases and J 2 bases; nucleotides not matched to a gene: 9. The CDR3 nucleotides are TGTGCCAGCAGTGAATGGGGGGGACCCCCCTACGAGCAGTACTTC. Its protein is CASSEWGGPPYEQYF.

J is TRBJ1-1 and V is TRBV6-4, with 7 bases lining up with TRBD1. J was trimmed by 10 bases and V by 5 bases; bases with no gene match: 10. This CDR3 is built from 13 residues. Germline values: CDR1 MRHNA, CDR2 SNTAGT. CDR3 sequence (DNA): TGTGCCAGCAGTTCGGGACAGTATAAGTTAGCTTTCTTT. It translates to CASSSGQYKLAFF.